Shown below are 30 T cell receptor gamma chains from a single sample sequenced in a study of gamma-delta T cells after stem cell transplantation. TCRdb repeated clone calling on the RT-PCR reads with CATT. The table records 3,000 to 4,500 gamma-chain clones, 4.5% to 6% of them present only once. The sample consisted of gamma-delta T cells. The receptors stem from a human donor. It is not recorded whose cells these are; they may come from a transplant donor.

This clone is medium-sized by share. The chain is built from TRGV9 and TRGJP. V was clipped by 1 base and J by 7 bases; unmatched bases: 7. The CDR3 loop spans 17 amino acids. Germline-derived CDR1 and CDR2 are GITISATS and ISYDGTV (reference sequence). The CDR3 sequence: CALWEVLAELGKKIKVF. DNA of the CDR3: TGTGCCTTGTGGGAGGTACTTGCGGAGTTGGGCAAAAAAATCAAGGTATTT.

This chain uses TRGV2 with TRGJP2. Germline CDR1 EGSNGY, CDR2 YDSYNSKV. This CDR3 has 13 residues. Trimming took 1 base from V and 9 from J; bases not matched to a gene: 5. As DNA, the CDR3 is TGTGCCACCTGGGACGGACCGTATTGGATCAAGACGTTT. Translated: CATWDGPYWIKTF.

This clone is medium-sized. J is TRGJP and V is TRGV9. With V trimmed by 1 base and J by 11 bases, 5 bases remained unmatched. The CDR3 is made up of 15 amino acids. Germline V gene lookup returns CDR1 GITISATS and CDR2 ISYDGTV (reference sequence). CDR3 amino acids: CALWEVRMGKKIKVF. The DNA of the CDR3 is TGTGCCTTGTGGGAGGTCCGAATGGGCAAAAAAATCAAGGTATTT.

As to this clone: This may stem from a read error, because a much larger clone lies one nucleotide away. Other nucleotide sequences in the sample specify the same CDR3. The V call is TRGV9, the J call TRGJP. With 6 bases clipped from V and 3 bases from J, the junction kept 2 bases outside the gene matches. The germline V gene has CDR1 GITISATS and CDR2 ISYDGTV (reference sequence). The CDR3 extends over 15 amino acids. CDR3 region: CALWLQELGKKIKVF. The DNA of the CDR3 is TGTGCCTTGTGGCTGCAAGAGTTGGGCAAAAAAATCAAGGTATTT.

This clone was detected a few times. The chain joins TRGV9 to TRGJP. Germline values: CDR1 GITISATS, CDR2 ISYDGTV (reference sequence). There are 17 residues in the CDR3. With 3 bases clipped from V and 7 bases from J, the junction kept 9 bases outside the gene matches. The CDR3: CALWELVGELGKKIKVF. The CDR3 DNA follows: TGTGCCTTGTGGGAGCTAGTGGGGGAGTTGGGCAAAAAAATCAAGGTATTT.

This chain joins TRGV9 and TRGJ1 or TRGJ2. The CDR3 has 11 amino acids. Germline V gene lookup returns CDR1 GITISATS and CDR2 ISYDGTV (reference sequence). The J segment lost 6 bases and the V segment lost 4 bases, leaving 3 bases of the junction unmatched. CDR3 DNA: TGTGCCTTGTGGGACTCTTATAAGAAACTCTTT. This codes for CALWDSYKKLF.

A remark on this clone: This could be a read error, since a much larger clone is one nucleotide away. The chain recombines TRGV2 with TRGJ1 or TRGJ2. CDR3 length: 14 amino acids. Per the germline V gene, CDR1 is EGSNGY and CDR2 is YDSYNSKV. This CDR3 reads CAAWDGLKYYKKLF. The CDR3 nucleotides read TGTGCCGCCTGGGACGGGCTTAAGTATTATAAGAAACTCTTT.

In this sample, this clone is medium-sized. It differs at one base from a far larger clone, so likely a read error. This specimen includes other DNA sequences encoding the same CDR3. The CDR3 region is CALWEVLELGKKIKVF. The DNA of the CDR3 is TGTGCCTTGTGGGAGGTGCTAGAGTTGGGCAAAAAAATCAAGGTATTT. The chain has TRGV9 and TRGJP. CDR3 length: 16 amino acids. V lost 0 bases and J lost 6; bases outside the gene matches: 2. The V gene's germline CDR1 is GITISATS and CDR2 ISYDGTV (reference sequence).

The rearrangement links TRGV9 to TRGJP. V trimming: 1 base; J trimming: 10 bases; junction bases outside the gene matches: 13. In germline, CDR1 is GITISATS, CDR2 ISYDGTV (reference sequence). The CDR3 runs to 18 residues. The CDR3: CALWEVPSGPLGKKIKVF. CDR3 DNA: TGTGCCTTGTGGGAGGTACCCTCGGGGCCCTTGGGCAAAAAAATCAAGGTATTT.

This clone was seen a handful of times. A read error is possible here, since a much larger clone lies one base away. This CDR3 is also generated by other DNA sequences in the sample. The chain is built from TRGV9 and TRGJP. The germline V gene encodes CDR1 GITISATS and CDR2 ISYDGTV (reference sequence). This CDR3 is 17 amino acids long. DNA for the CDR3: TGTGCCTTGTGGGAGTTCAAGCAAGAGTTGGGCAAAAAAATCAAGGTGTTT. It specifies CALWEFKQELGKKIKVF.

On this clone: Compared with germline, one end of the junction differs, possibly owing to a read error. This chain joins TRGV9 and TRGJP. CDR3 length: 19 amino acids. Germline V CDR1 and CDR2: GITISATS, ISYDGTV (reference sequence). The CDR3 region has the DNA TGTGCCTTGTGGGAGGTGTCTGACGGGCAACAGTTGGGCAAAAAAATCAAGGTATTT. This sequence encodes CALWEVSDGQQLGKKIKVF.

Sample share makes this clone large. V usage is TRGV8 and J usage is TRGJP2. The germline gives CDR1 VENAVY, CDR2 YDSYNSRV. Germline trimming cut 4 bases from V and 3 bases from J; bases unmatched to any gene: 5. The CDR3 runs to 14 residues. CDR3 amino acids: CATWDKGSDWIKTF. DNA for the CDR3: TGTGCCACCTGGGACAAAGGTAGTGATTGGATCAAGACGTTT.

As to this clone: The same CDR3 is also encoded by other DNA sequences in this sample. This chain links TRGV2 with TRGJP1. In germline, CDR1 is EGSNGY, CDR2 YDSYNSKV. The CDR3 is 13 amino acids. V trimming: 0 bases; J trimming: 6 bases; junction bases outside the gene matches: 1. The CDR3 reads CATWDGPGWFKIF. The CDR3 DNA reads TGTGCCACCTGGGACGGGCCTGGTTGGTTCAAGATATTT.

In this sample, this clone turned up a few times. Written as DNA, the CDR3 is TGTGCCACCTGGGACGGGCCGTTGAAACTCTTT. It yields the protein CATWDGPLKLF. V and J are TRGV2 and TRGJ1 or TRGJ2. The V gene's germline CDR1 is EGSNGY and CDR2 YDSYNSKV. Losses at the gene ends were 0 bases for V and 12 bases for J; bases not matched to a gene: 5. The CDR3 loop spans 11 amino acids.

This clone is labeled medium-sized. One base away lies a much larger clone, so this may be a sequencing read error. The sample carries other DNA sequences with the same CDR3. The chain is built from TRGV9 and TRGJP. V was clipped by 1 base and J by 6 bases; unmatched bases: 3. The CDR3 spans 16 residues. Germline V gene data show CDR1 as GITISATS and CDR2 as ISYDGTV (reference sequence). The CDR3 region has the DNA TGTGCCTTGTGGGAGGTCCGAGAGTTGGGCAAAAAAATCAAGGTATTT. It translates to CALWEVRELGKKIKVF.

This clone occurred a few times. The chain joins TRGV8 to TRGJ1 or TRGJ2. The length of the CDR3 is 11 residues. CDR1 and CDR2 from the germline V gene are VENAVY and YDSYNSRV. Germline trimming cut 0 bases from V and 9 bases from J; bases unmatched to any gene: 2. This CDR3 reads CATWDRRKKLF. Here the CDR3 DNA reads TGTGCCACCTGGGATAGGCGTAAGAAACTCTTT.

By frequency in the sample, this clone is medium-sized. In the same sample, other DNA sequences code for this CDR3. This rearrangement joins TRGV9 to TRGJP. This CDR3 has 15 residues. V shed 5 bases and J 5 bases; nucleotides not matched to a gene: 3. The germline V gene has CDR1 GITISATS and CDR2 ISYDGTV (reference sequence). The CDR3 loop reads CALWGKELGKKIKVF. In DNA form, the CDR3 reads TGTGCCTTGTGGGGGAAAGAGTTGGGCAAAAAAATCAAGGTATTT.

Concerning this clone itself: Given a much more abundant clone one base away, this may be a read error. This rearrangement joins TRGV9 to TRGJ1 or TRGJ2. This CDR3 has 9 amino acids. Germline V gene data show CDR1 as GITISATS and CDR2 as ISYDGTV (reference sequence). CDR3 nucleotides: TGCGCCTTGTGGTTCAAGAAACTCTTT. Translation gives CALWFKKLF.

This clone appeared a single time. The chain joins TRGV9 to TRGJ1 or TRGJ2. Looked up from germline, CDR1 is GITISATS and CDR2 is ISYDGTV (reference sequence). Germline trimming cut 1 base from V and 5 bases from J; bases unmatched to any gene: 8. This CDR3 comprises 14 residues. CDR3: CALWEVLEDYKKLF. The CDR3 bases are TGTGCCTTGTGGGAGGTACTTGAGGATTATAAGAAACTCTTT.

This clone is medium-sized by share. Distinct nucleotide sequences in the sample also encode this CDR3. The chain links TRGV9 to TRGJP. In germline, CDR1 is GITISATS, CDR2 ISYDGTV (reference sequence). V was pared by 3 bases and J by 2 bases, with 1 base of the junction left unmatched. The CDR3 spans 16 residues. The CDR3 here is CALWERQELGKKIKVF. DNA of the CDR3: TGTGCCTTGTGGGAGCGGCAAGAGTTGGGCAAAAAAATCAAGGTATTT.

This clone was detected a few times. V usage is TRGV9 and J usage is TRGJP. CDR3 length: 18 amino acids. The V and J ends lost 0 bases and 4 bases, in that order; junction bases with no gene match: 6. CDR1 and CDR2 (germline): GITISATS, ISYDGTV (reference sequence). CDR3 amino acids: CALWEVMSQELGKKIKVF. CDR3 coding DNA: TGTGCCTTGTGGGAGGTGATGAGCCAAGAGTTGGGCAAAAAAATCAAGGTATTT.

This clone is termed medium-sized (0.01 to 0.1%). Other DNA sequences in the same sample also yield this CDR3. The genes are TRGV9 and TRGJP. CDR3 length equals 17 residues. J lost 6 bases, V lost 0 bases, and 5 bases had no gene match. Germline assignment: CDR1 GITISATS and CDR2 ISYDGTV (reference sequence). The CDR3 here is CALWEVHRELGKKIKVF. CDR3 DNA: TGTGCCTTGTGGGAGGTGCATCGAGAGTTGGGCAAAAAAATCAAGGTATTT.

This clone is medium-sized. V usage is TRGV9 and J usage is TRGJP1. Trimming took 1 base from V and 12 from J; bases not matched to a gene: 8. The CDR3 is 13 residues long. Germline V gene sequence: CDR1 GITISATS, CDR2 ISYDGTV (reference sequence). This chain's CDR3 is CALWEVHPRFKIF. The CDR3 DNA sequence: TGTGCCTTGTGGGAGGTTCACCCCCGGTTCAAGATATTT.

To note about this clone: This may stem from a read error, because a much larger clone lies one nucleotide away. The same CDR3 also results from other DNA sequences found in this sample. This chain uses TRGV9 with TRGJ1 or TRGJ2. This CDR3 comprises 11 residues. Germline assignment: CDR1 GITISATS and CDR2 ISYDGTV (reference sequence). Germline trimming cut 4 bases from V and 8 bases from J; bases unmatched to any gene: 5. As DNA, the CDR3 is TGTGCCTTGTGGGACGCAAATAAGAAACTCTTT. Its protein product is CALWDANKKLF.

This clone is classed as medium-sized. The CDR3 region has the DNA TGTGCCTTGTGGGAGCCTTTACCCCGGCATAAGAAACTCTTT. Translating it yields CALWEPLPRHKKLF. The chain uses TRGV9 and TRGJ1 or TRGJ2. J gave up 8 bases and V 3 bases, and 13 bases lay outside the gene matches. The V gene's germline CDR1 is GITISATS and CDR2 ISYDGTV (reference sequence). This CDR3 region has 14 residues.

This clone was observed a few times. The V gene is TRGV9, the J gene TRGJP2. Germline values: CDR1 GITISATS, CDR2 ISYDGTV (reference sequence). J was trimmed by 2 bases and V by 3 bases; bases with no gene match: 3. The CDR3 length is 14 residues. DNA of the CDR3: TGTGCCTTGTGGGAGCCGAGTAGTGATTGGATCAAGACGTTT. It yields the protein CALWEPSSDWIKTF.

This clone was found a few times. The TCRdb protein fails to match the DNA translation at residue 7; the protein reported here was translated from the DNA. In DNA form, the CDR3 reads TGTGCCTTGTGGGAGGGCCGGAATTATTATAAGAAACTCTTT. It specifies CALWEGRNYYKKLF. This chain uses TRGV9 with TRGJ1 or TRGJ2. The germline CDR1 and CDR2 sequences are GITISATS and ISYDGTV (reference sequence). The V gene end was trimmed by 2 bases and the J gene end by 0 bases; junction bases not matched to a gene: 4. The CDR3 runs to 14 residues.

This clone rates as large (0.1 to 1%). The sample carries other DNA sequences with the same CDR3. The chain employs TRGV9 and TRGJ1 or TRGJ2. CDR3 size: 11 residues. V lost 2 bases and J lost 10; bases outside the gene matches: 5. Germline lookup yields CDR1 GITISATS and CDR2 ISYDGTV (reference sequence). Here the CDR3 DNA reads TGTGCCTTGTGGGAGGCTAGAAAGAAACTCTTT. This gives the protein CALWEARKKLF.

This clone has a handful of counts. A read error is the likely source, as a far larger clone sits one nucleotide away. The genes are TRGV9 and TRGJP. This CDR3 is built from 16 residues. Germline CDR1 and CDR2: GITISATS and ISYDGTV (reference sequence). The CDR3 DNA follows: TGTGCCTTGTGGGGGGTGCAAGAGTTGGGCAAAAAAATCAAGGTATTT. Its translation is CALWGVQELGKKIKVF.

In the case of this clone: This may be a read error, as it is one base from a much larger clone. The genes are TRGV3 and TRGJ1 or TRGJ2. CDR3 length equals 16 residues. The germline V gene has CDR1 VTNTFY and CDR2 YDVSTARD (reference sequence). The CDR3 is CAAWDRPLSGYYKKLF. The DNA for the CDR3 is TGTGCCGCCTGGGACAGGCCGTTGTCTGGTTATTATAAGAAACTCTTT.